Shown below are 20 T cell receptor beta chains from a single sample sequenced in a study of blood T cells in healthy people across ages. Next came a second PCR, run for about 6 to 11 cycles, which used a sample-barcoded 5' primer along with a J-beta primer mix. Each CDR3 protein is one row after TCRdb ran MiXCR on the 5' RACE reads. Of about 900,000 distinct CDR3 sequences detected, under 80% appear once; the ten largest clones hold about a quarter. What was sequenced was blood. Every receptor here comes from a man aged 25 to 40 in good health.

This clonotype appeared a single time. The CDR3 bases are TGTGCCAGCAGCTTCGGACAGGGAGATAGCAATCAGCCCCAGCATTTT. The encoded protein is CASSFGQGDSNQPQHF. The rearrangement uses TRBV5-6 and TRBJ1-5, with 8 bases fitting TRBD1. The J segment lost 0 bases and the V segment lost 2 bases, leaving 4 bases of the junction unmatched. The CDR3 consists of 16 residues. Germline V gene sequence: CDR1 SGHDT, CDR2 YYEEEE. The full variable domain, completed using reference TRBV5-6 and TRBJ1-5, is DAGVTQSPTHLIKTRGQQVTLRCSPKSGHDTVSWYQQALGQGPQFIFQYYEEEERQRGNFPDRFSGHQFPNYSSELNVNALLLGDSALYLCASSFGQGDSNQPQHFGDGTRLSIL.

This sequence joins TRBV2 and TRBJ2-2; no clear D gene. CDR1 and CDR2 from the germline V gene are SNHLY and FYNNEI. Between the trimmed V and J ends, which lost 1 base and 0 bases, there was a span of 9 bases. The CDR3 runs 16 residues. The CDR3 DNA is TGTGCCAGCAGTGAAGAAGGGCCAGCGAACACCGGGGAGCTGTTTTTT. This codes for CASSEEGPANTGELFF.

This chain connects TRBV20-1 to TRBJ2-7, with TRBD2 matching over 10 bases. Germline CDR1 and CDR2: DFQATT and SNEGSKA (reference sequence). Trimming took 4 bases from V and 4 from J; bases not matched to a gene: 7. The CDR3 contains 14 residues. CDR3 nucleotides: TGCAGTGCTAACCTGGCACTAGCGGGGTACGAGCAGTACTTC. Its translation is CSANLALAGYEQYF.

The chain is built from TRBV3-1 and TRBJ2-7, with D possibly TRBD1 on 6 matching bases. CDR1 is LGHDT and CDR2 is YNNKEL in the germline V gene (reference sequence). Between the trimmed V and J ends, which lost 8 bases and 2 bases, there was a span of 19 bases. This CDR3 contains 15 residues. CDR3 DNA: TGTGCCAGCGGGCATACGACAGGAAACACCTACGAGCAGTACTTC. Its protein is CASGHTTGNTYEQYF.

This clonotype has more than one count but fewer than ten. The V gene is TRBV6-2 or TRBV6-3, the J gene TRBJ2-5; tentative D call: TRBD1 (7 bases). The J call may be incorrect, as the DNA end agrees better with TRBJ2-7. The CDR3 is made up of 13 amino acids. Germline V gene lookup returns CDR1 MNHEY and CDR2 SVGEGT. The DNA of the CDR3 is TGTGCCAGCAGTTACGGGCAGGGGGGCGAGCAGTACTTC. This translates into CASSYGQGGEQYF.

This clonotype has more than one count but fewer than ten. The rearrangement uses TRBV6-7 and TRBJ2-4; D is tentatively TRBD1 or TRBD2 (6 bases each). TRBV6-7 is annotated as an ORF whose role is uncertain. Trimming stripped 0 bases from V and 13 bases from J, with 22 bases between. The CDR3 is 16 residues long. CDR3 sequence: CASSYSPGAAEEEQYF. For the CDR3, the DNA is TGTGCCAGCAGTTACTCCCCGGGGGCAGCGGAGGAAGAGCAGTACTTC.

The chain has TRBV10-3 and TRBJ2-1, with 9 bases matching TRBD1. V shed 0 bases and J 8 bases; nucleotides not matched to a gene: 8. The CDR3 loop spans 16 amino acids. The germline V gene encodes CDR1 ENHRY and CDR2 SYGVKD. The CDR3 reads CAISESWTGVNHEQFF. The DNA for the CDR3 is TGTGCCATCAGTGAGTCTTGGACAGGGGTCAATCATGAGCAGTTCTTC.

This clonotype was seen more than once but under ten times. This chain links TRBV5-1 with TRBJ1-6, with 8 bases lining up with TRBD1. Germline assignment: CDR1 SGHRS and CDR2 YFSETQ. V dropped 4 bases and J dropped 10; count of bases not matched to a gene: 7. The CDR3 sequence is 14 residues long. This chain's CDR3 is CASSVTGVQSPLHF. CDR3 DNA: TGCGCCAGCAGCGTGACAGGGGTTCAGTCACCCCTCCACTTT.

Written as DNA, the CDR3 is TGTGCCAGCAGTTACCTAGCGGGGGTCACCACCGGGGAGCTGTTTTTT. Its protein product is CASSYLAGVTTGELFF. The V gene is TRBV28, the J gene TRBJ2-2; TRBD2 aligns across 10 bases. This CDR3 is built from 16 residues. V lost 4 bases and J lost 4; bases outside the gene matches: 6. Germline lookup yields CDR1 MDHEN and CDR2 SYDVKM.

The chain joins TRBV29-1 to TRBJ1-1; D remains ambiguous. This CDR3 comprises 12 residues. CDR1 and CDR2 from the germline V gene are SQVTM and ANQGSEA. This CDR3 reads CRDGVQNTEAFF. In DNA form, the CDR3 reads TGCAGAGACGGGGTCCAGAACACTGAAGCTTTCTTT.

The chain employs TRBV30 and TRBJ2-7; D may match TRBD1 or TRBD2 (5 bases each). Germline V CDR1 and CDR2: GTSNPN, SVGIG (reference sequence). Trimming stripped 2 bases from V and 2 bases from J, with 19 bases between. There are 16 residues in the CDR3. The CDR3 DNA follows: TGTGCCTGGAGTCCGGTTGAGGGTACGGGACCCTACGAGCAGTACTTC. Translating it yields CAWSPVEGTGPYEQYF.

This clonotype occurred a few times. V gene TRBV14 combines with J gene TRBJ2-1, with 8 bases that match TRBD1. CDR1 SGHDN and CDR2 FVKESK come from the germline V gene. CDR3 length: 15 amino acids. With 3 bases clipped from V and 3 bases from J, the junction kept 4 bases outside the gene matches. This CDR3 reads CASSHRGLFYNEQFF. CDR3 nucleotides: TGTGCCAGCAGCCACAGGGGGCTGTTCTACAATGAGCAGTTCTTC.

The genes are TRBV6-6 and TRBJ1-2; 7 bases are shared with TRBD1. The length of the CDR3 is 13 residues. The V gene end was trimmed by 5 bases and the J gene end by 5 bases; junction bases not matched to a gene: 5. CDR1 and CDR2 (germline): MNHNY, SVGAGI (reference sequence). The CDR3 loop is CASSTRQGYGYTF. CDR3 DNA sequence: TGTGCCAGCAGTACGCGACAGGGTTATGGCTACACCTTC.

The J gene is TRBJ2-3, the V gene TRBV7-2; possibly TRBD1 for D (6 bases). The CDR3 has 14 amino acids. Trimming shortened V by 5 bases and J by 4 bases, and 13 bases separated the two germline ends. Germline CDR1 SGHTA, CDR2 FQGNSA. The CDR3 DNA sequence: TGTGCCAGCAGCCCCAGTCAGGGGCCAGATACGCAGTATTTT. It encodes CASSPSQGPDTQYF. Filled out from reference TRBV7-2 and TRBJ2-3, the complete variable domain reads GAGVSQSPSNKVTEKGKDVELRCDPISGHTALYWYRQSLGQGLEFLIYFQGNSAPDKSGLPSDRFSAERTGGSVSTLTIQRTQQEDSAVYLCASSPSQGPDTQYFGPGTRLTVL.

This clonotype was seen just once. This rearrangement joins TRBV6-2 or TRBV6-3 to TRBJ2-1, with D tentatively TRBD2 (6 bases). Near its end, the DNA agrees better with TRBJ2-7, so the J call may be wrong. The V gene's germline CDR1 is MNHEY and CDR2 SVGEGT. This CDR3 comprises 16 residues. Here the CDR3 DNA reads TGTGCCAGCAGCAAGGGGCTAGCGAGCTCCTACAATGAGCAGTACTTC. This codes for CASSKGLASSYNEQYF.

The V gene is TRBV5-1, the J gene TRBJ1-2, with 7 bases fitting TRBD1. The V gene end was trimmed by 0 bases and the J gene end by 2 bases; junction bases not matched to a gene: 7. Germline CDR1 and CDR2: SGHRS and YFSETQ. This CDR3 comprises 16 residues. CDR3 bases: TGCGCCAGCAGCTTGGAGGCACAGGGGTTCAACTATGGCTACACCTTC. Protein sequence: CASSLEAQGFNYGYTF. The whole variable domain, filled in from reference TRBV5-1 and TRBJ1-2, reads KAGVTQTPRYLIKTRGQQVTLSCSPISGHRSVSWYQQTPGQGLQFLFEYFSETQRNKGNFPGRFSGRQFSNSRSEMNVSTLELGDSALYLCASSLEAQGFNYGYTFGSGTRLTVV.

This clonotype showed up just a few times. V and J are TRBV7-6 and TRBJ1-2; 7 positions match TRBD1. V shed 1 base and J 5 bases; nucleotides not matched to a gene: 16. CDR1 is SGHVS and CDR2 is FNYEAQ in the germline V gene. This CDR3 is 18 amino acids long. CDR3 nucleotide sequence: TGTGCCAGCAGCTTAGGGCAGGGGGGCAGCCATTACTTGTATGGCTACACCTTC. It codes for CASSLGQGGSHYLYGYTF.

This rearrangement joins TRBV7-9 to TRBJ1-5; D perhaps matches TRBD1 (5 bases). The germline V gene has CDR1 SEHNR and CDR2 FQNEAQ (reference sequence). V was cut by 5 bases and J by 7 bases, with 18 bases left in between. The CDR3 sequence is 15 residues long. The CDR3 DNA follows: TGTGCCAGCAGCCACGACAGAGAAAGGGGCCAGCCCCAGCATTTT. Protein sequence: CASSHDRERGQPQHF.

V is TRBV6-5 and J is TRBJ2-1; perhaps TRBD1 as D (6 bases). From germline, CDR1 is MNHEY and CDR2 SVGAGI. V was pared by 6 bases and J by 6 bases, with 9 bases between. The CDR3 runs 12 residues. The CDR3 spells CASRDSGNEQFF. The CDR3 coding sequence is TGTGCCAGCAGGGACAGTGGCAATGAGCAGTTCTTC.

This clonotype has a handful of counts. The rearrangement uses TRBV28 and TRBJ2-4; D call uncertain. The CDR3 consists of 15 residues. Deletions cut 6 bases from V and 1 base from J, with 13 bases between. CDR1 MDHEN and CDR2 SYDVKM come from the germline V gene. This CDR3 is CASSGPHGAKNIQYF. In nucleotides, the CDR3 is TGTGCCAGCAGCGGACCTCACGGCGCCAAAAACATTCAGTACTTC.